These T cell receptor beta chains were read from a single sample in a study of shared clonotypes between healthy human individuals. The method was immunoSEQ multiplex PCR; TCRdb's version includes in-frame clones alone and lacks a portion of them. The sample lists hundreds of thousands of clones, 80% to 95% occurring once. Material: naive CD8+ T cells sorted from blood. These receptors were taken from a young man in good health. Both conserved end residues are part of each CDR3. The D gene is left open where the match is weak. For some rows the clone size is stated as once, few or many, or as a class when expanded; others skip it.

clone_size: NA
j_call: TRBJ2-1
d_call: NA
v_call: TRBV6-5
cdr3_aa: CASSPRIDGNNEQFF
cdr3_nt: TGTGCCAGCAGCCCTAGGATAGACGGGAACAATGAGCAGTTCTTC

clone_size: NA
j_call: TRBJ2-3
d_call: NA
v_call: TRBV27
cdr3_aa: CASASWRGEDTQYF
cdr3_nt: TGTGCCAGCGCCTCCTGGCGGGGCGAAGATACGCAGTATTTT

clone_size: few
j_call: TRBJ2-2
d_call: NA
v_call: TRBV4-1
cdr3_aa: CASSQGLGTGELFF
cdr3_nt: TGCGCCAGCAGCCAGGGCTTGGGCACCGGGGAGCTGTTTTTT

clone_size: NA
j_call: TRBJ1-1
d_call: NA
v_call: TRBV6-1
cdr3_aa: CASRELGGMNTEAFF
cdr3_nt: TGTGCCAGCAGAGAACTAGGAGGGATGAACACTGAAGCTTTCTTT

clone_size: NA
j_call: TRBJ2-7
d_call: TRBD2
v_call: TRBV7-9
cdr3_aa: CASSPGGGSYEQYF
cdr3_nt: TGTGCCAGCAGCCCGGGAGGGGGCTCCTACGAGCAGTACTTC

clone_size: many
j_call: TRBJ1-1
d_call: NA
v_call: TRBV6-1
cdr3_aa: CASRPGPFDEAFF
cdr3_nt: TGTGCCAGCAGACCCGGACCTTTCGATGAAGCTTTCTTT

clone_size: NA
j_call: TRBJ2-7
d_call: NA
v_call: TRBV7-9
cdr3_aa: CASSPGPYEQYF
cdr3_nt: TGTGCCAGCAGCCCGGGGCCGTACGAGCAGTACTTC

clone_size: NA
j_call: TRBJ1-5
d_call: NA
v_call: TRBV5-6
cdr3_aa: CASWGRGVNQPQHF
cdr3_nt: TGTGCCAGCTGGGGTAGGGGGGTCAATCAGCCCCAGCATTTT

clone_size: NA
j_call: TRBJ2-7
d_call: NA
v_call: TRBV11-2
cdr3_aa: CASSSGLHATYEQYF
cdr3_nt: TGTGCCAGCAGCTCGGGCTTACATGCCACCTACGAGCAGTACTTC

clone_size: NA
j_call: TRBJ1-1
d_call: NA
v_call: TRBV5-1
cdr3_aa: CASSTLQGKMNTEAFF
cdr3_nt: TGCGCCAGCAGCACTCTTCAGGGTAAAATGAACACTGAAGCTTTCTTT

clone_size: once
j_call: TRBJ1-2
d_call: TRBD1
v_call: TRBV27
cdr3_aa: CASSSLTGYYGYTF
cdr3_nt: TGTGCCAGCAGTTCTCTGACAGGGTACTATGGCTACACCTTC

clone_size: NA
j_call: TRBJ1-5
d_call: NA
v_call: TRBV4-1
cdr3_aa: CASSQDQAGQPQHF
cdr3_nt: TGCGCCAGCAGCCAAGATCAGGCGGGCCAGCCCCAGCATTTT

clone_size: NA
j_call: TRBJ2-1
d_call: TRBD2
v_call: TRBV10-1
cdr3_aa: CASSESGAGGPYNEQFF
cdr3_nt: TGCGCCAGCAGTGAGTCAGGAGCGGGAGGCCCCTACAATGAGCAGTTCTTC

clone_size: NA
j_call: TRBJ1-1
d_call: NA
v_call: TRBV4-1
cdr3_aa: CASSQQSREAFF
cdr3_nt: TGCGCCAGCAGCCAACAATCAAGGGAAGCTTTCTTT

clone_size: NA
j_call: TRBJ2-1
d_call: NA
v_call: TRBV6-6
cdr3_aa: CASSYSYEQFF
cdr3_nt: TGTGCCAGCAGTTACTCGTATGAGCAGTTCTTC

clone_size: once
j_call: TRBJ1-2
d_call: NA
v_call: TRBV11-2
cdr3_aa: CASSPETLAHYGYTF
cdr3_nt: TGTGCCAGCAGCCCCGAGACACTTGCCCACTATGGCTACACCTTC

clone_size: NA
j_call: TRBJ2-1
d_call: NA
v_call: TRBV19
cdr3_aa: CASSMYLYNEQFF
cdr3_nt: TGTGCCAGTAGTATGTACCTTTACAATGAGCAGTTCTTC

clone_size: NA
j_call: TRBJ2-5
d_call: NA
v_call: TRBV7-8
cdr3_aa: CASSLEGLIQYF
cdr3_nt: TGTGCCAGCAGCTTAGAGGGGCTTATCCAGTACTTC

clone_size: NA
j_call: TRBJ2-3
d_call: NA
v_call: TRBV7-9
cdr3_aa: CASSRQSQTDTQYF
cdr3_nt: TGTGCCAGCAGCCGACAAAGTCAGACAGATACGCAGTATTTT

clone_size: NA
j_call: TRBJ2-7
d_call: TRBD2
v_call: TRBV5-1
cdr3_aa: CASSLMTSGSQYEQYF
cdr3_nt: TGCGCCAGCAGCTTGATGACTAGCGGGAGCCAGTACGAGCAGTACTTC

clone_size: NA
j_call: TRBJ2-2
d_call: NA
v_call: TRBV27
cdr3_aa: CASSRLENTGELFF
cdr3_nt: TGTGCCAGCAGTCGACTAGAGAACACCGGGGAGCTGTTTTTT

clone_size: NA
j_call: TRBJ2-6
d_call: NA
v_call: TRBV6-1
cdr3_aa: CASSERTLWSGANVLTF
cdr3_nt: TGTGCCAGCAGTGAACGAACCCTCTGGTCTGGGGCCAACGTCCTGACTTTC

clone_size: NA
j_call: TRBJ2-7
d_call: TRBD1
v_call: TRBV7-9
cdr3_aa: CASSLGDSFEQYF
cdr3_nt: TGTGCCAGCAGCTTAGGGGACAGCTTCGAGCAGTACTTC

clone_size: NA
j_call: TRBJ2-1
d_call: TRBD2
v_call: TRBV29-1
cdr3_aa: CSVAAGEGNEQFF
cdr3_nt: TGCAGCGTTGCAGCGGGAGAGGGCAATGAGCAGTTCTTC

clone_size: NA
j_call: TRBJ2-2
d_call: TRBD1
v_call: TRBV29-1
cdr3_aa: CSAGGDANTGELFF
cdr3_nt: TGCAGCGCAGGGGGAGATGCGAACACCGGGGAGCTGTTTTTT

clone_size: NA
j_call: TRBJ2-1
d_call: NA
v_call: TRBV7-9
cdr3_aa: CASALGGRDNEQFF
cdr3_nt: TGTGCCAGCGCCCTTGGAGGGAGAGACAATGAGCAGTTCTTC

clone_size: few
j_call: TRBJ1-1
d_call: NA
v_call: TRBV28
cdr3_aa: CASSFGYTEAFF
cdr3_nt: TGTGCCAGCAGTTTTGGATACACTGAAGCTTTCTTT

clone_size: few
j_call: TRBJ1-3
d_call: NA
v_call: TRBV11-2
cdr3_aa: CASSANTIYF
cdr3_nt: TGTGCCAGCAGTGCAAACACCATATATTTT

clone_size: NA
j_call: TRBJ2-1
d_call: NA
v_call: TRBV29-1
cdr3_aa: CSVEDRESNEQFF
cdr3_nt: TGCAGCGTTGAGGATAGGGAGAGCAATGAGCAGTTCTTC

clone_size: NA
j_call: TRBJ1-5
d_call: NA
v_call: TRBV27
cdr3_aa: CASSFTGTGYSNQPQHF
cdr3_nt: TGTGCCAGCAGTTTCACAGGGACCGGCTATAGCAATCAGCCCCAGCATTTT

clone_size: NA
j_call: TRBJ2-2
d_call: NA
v_call: TRBV6-5
cdr3_aa: CATQYGANTGELFF
cdr3_nt: TGTGCCACCCAGTACGGGGCGAACACCGGGGAGCTGTTTTTT

clone_size: NA
j_call: TRBJ2-2
d_call: NA
v_call: TRBV7-7
cdr3_aa: CASSVGGATGELFF
cdr3_nt: TGTGCCAGCAGCGTTGGGGGGGCCACCGGGGAGCTGTTTTTT

clone_size: NA
j_call: TRBJ2-7
d_call: NA
v_call: TRBV5-1
cdr3_aa: CASSLGLESYEQYF
cdr3_nt: TGCGCCAGCAGCTTGGGACTAGAATCTTACGAGCAGTACTTC

clone_size: NA
j_call: TRBJ2-1
d_call: NA
v_call: TRBV29-1
cdr3_aa: CSAVLEQFFF
cdr3_nt: NA

clone_size: NA
j_call: TRBJ2-5
d_call: TRBD1
v_call: TRBV7-9
cdr3_aa: CASSLRGQLKETQYF
cdr3_nt: TGTGCCAGCAGCTTAAGGGGACAGCTCAAAGAGACCCAGTACTTC

clone_size: once
j_call: TRBJ2-3
d_call: TRBD2
v_call: TRBV7-9
cdr3_aa: CASGPLAGITDTQYF
cdr3_nt: TGTGCCAGCGGACCTCTAGCGGGAATCACAGATACGCAGTATTTT

clone_size: NA
j_call: TRBJ2-5
d_call: NA
v_call: TRBV5-4
cdr3_aa: CATRDSNQETQYF
cdr3_nt: TGTGCCACGCGGGACTCCAACCAAGAGACCCAGTACTTC

clone_size: NA
j_call: TRBJ2-7
d_call: NA
v_call: TRBV7-9
cdr3_aa: CASNWPGYEQYF
cdr3_nt: TGTGCCAGCAACTGGCCCGGCTACGAGCAGTACTTC